The clone carrying this T cell receptor (beta chain) appeared a single time. Its matching antigen is unknown. Expansion of antigen-specific CD4+ T cells with viral peptide pools was carried out by the ViraFEST assay before sequencing. Investigators separated out CD4+ T cells once more than nine days of culture had passed. Vaccine recipients, nucleocapsid antibody negative, had no prior SARS-CoV-2 infection. The data are from a study of vaccination effects on CD4 cells after COVID-19. The CDR3 contains 12 residues. CDR1 and CDR2 (germline): SGHTA, FQGNSA. Between the trimmed V and J ends, which lost 5 bases and 2 bases, there was a span of 5 bases. The protocol was immunoSEQ multiplex PCR, while the TCRdb copy is restricted to in-frame clones and leaves out a portion. The sample carries about 48,000 clones, 75% to 80% recorded once.

The receptor was derived from a human donor who received a COVID-19 vaccine. The specimen was CD4+ T cells from PBMCs cultured with HCoV-OC43 spike peptides, collected before COVID-19 vaccination. The subset is: HCoV-OC43 spike overlapping peptide pool stimulation. The V call is TRBV7-2, the J call TRBJ2-3; D ambiguous. DNA of the CDR3: TGTGCCAGCAGCCTAGACACAGATACGCAGTATTTT. It encodes CASSLDTDTQYF.